The 3 T cell receptor beta chains in this list originate from one sample, sequenced in a study of blood T cell repertoires in COVID-19. The table came from immunoSEQ multiplex PCR; TCRdb's copy has only in-frame clones and leaves some out. The sample records 300,000 to 350,000 clones, 80% to 90% being singletons. Sequencing used PBMCs or T cells enriched from blood (not recorded which). These receptors all stem from a man younger than 45 who had recovered from COVID-19.

V and J are TRBV19 and TRBJ1-1; 7 nucleotides line up with TRBD1. V was pared by 8 bases and J by 5 bases, with 17 bases of the junction left unmatched. This CDR3 spans 16 amino acids. The germline CDR1 and CDR2 sequences are LNHDA and SQIVND (reference sequence). For the CDR3, the DNA is TGTGCCAGTGGGGCAGGGGGGATTCTTAGGTGGACTGAAGCTTTCTTT. Protein sequence: CASGAGGILRWTEAFF.

The V call is TRBV19, the J call TRBJ1-6, with TRBD1 matching 7 bases. CDR1 LNHDA and CDR2 SQIVND come from the germline V gene (reference sequence). V dropped 5 bases and J dropped 5; count of bases not matched to a gene: 6. This CDR3 contains 15 residues. CDR3 DNA: TGTGCCAGTAGTGATCGGGACAGCAATAATTCACCCCTCCACTTT. This sequence encodes CASSDRDSNNSPLHF.

This clone occurred once. The V and J genes are TRBV11-2 and TRBJ1-2; possibly TRBD1 for D (5 bases). The germline V and J ends were trimmed by 2 bases and 8 bases, with 15 bases remaining between them. This CDR3 contains 14 residues. CDR1 is SGHAT, CDR2 FQNNGV, per germline. DNA for the CDR3: TGTGCCAGCAGCTTATCACGAGTAGGGGCCGGCTACACCTTC. This sequence encodes CASSLSRVGAGYTF.